This T cell receptor beta chain was identified in a study of cytomegalovirus exposure and HLA in healthy donors. Germline-derived CDR1 and CDR2 are SGHAT and FQNNGV. The J segment lost 2 bases and the V segment lost 4 bases, leaving 14 bases of the junction unmatched. The length of the CDR3 is 18 residues. TCRdb's table, derived via immunoSEQ multiplex PCR, lists solely in-frame clones and lacks some. The sample gives about 48,000 clones, 88% of which show up once; under 7% is in the top ten. V and J are TRBV11-2 and TRBJ2-7; 10 bases line up with TRBD2. The source material was PBMCs. The clonotype comes from a woman in her twenties or thirties in good health and CMV-seronegative. The CDR3 loop is CASSSIQGAGGVAYEQYF. The CDR3 bases are TGTGCCAGCAGCTCGATCCAGGGAGCGGGAGGGGTAGCCTACGAGCAGTACTTC.